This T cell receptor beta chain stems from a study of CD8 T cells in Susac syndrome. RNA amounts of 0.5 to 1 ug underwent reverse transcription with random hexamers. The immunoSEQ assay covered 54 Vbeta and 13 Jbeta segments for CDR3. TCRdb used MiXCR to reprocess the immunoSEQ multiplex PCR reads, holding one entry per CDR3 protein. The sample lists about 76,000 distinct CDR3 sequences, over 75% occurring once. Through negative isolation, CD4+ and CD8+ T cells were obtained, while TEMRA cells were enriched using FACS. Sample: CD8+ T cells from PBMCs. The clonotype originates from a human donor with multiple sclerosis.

As DNA, the CDR3 is TGCGCCAGCAGCCAAGGACAGCACTCCTACGAGCAGTACTTC. Protein product: CASSQGQHSYEQYF. The V and J genes are TRBV4-3 and TRBJ2-7; TRBD1 might be the D (5 bases). Trimming left V 1 base short and J 0 bases short, with 7 bases between. This CDR3 comprises 14 residues. The germline CDR1 and CDR2 sequences are LGHNA and YSLEER.